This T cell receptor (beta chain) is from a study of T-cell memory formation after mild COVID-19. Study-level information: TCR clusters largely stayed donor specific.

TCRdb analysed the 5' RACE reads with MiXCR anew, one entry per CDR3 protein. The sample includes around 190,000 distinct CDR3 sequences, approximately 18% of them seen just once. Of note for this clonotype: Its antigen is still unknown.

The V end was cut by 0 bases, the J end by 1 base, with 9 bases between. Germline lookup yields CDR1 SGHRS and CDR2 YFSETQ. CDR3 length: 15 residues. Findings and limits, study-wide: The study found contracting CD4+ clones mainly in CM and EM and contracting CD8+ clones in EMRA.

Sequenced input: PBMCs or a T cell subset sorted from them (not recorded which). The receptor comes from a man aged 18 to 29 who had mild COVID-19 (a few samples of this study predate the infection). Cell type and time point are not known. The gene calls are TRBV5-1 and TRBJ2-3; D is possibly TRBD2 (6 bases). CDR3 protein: CASSLDPSGTDTQYF. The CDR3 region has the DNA TGCGCCAGCAGCTTGGATCCTAGCGGCACAGATACGCAGTATTTT.